The 9 T cell receptor beta chains below come from one sample, sequenced in a study of early T cells in non-severe SARS-CoV-2 infection. Using its own MiXCR run on the 5' RACE reads, TCRdb lists one record per CDR3 protein. This repertoire shows under 85,000 distinct CDR3 sequences, under 9.5% found once; its top ten account for roughly 6%. What was sequenced was whole blood. Receptor source: an adult who was a healthcare worker with PCR-confirmed SARS-CoV-2 infection or an uninfected control (not recorded which).

V gene TRBV7-9 combines with J gene TRBJ1-3; unclear D gene. V lost 8 bases and J lost 1, with 9 bases in between. Per germline, CDR1 SEHNR and CDR2 FQNEAQ (reference sequence). There are 13 residues in the CDR3. The CDR3 coding sequence is TGTGCCAGCGGCCCACCATCTGGAAACACCATATATTTT. It specifies CASGPPSGNTIYF.

This clonotype was counted between two and nine times. The chain couples TRBV25-1 to TRBJ1-6; D uncertain. The V gene's germline CDR1 is MGHDK and CDR2 SYGVNS. CDR3 length: 13 residues. V was clipped by 2 bases and J by 14 bases, with 13 bases between them. This chain's CDR3 is CASSEMASVALHF. The CDR3 region has the DNA TGTGCCAGCAGTGAAATGGCCAGCGTGGCCCTCCACTTT.

The V gene is TRBV20-1, the J gene TRBJ2-3; D is uncertain. Trimming removed 5 bases from V and 6 bases from J, with 18 bases in between. The germline CDR1 and CDR2 sequences are DFQATT and SNEGSKA (reference sequence). The CDR3 extends over 14 amino acids. The CDR3 coding sequence is TGCAGTGCTCCCCCCGAAGGAGCTTACGATACGCAGTATTTT. It encodes CSAPPEGAYDTQYF.

This clonotype was seen more than once but under ten times. The chain recombines TRBV6-2 or TRBV6-3 with TRBJ2-7; no definite D call. The CDR3 totals 15 residues. Germline V gives CDR1 MNHEY, CDR2 SVGEGT. Trimming left V 0 bases short and J 2 bases short, with 11 bases between. The CDR3 sequence: CASSYSGSHAYEQYF. The DNA for the CDR3 is TGTGCCAGCAGTTACTCCGGGTCCCACGCCTACGAGCAGTACTTC.

This clonotype was counted a few times. This rearrangement joins TRBV14 to TRBJ2-1; D ambiguous. CDR1 SGHDN and CDR2 FVKESK come from the germline V gene. This CDR3 has 14 residues. V shed 4 bases and J shed 5 bases, with 12 bases lying between them. CDR3 DNA sequence: TGTGCCAGCAGCCTCGCTGCAGTGGACAATGAGCAGTTCTTC. It encodes CASSLAAVDNEQFF. Using reference TRBV14 and TRBJ2-1 for the parts outside the CDR3, the full variable domain is EAGVTQFPSHSVIEKGQTVTLRCDPISGHDNLYWYRRVMGKEIKFLLHFVKESKQDESGMPNNRFLAERTGGTYSTLKVQPAELEDSGVYFCASSLAAVDNEQFFGPGTRLTVL.

The chain uses TRBV3-1 and TRBJ2-1; D remains unclear. The CDR3 runs to 14 residues. Germline V gives CDR1 LGHDT, CDR2 YNNKEL (reference sequence). V was clipped by 0 bases and J by 5 bases, with 8 bases between them. The DNA for the CDR3 is TGTGCCAGCAGCCAAGATCAGAGCAACAATGAGCAGTTCTTC. It encodes CASSQDQSNNEQFF.

This clonotype was seen a few times. The DNA for the CDR3 is TGTGCCAGCAGCCGAGAAGCGGGACTAGCCTACGAGCAGTACTTC. Translated, it gives CASSREAGLAYEQYF. The V and J genes are TRBV4-2 and TRBJ2-7, with 8 bases fitting TRBD2. This CDR3 contains 15 residues. Germline assignment: CDR1 LGHNA and CDR2 YNFKEQ. The trim removed 4 bases at V and 2 bases at J, leaving 7 bases unmatched.

The V gene is TRBV20-1, the J gene TRBJ2-3; D gene unclear. The ends were cut back, 2 bases at V and 1 base at J, with 7 bases in the middle. Germline V gene sequence: CDR1 DFQATT, CDR2 SNEGSKA (reference sequence). The CDR3 runs 13 residues. CDR3 protein: CSARLDGTDTQYF. CDR3 bases: TGCAGTGCTAGATTGGACGGCACAGATACGCAGTATTTT.

This clonotype has a count of ten or more. This chain connects TRBV29-1 to TRBJ2-5; 8 nucleotides line up with TRBD1. CDR1 and CDR2 from the germline V gene are SQVTM and ANQGSEA. The CDR3 is 13 amino acids. The ends lost 5 bases at V and 5 bases at J; junction bases unmatched: 7. This CDR3 is CSVLPGGAETQYF. CDR3 sequence (DNA): TGCAGCGTTCTACCAGGGGGCGCGGAGACCCAGTACTTC.